Sequencing of this T cell receptor (beta chain) was carried out in a study of CD4+ T cells in melanoma. Study-wide results and caveats: CD8+ T cell, macrophage and B cell function reportedly correlated with neoantigen-specific CD4+ T cells. In melanoma, neoantigen-specific CD4+ T cells reportedly differed in differentiation state.

The CDR3 contains 14 residues. CDR1 and CDR2 (germline): SGHTS, YDEGEE. The J segment lost 4 bases and the V segment lost 4 bases, leaving 5 bases of the junction unmatched. A word on this clone: Its antigen is currently unknown.

Clones were sequenced by immunoSEQ multiplex PCR, and TCRdb holds only the in-frame ones, with some missing. The sample has 45,000 or so clones; 89% are singletons. The V gene is TRBV5-8, the J gene TRBJ2-7, with TRBD1 matching 10 bases. The receptor was isolated from a human donor with melanoma. Sequences were obtained from peripheral blood. As DNA, the CDR3 is TGTGCCAGCAGCCCCCGGGACAGGGGATACGAGCAGTACTTC. It yields the protein CASSPRDRGYEQYF.